One T cell receptor beta chain is described in this entry. Germline V CDR1 and CDR2: SEHNR, FQNEAQ (reference sequence). The CDR3 has 15 amino acids. Deletions cut 5 bases from V and 0 bases from J, with 12 bases between. The data originate from a study of blood T cell repertoires in COVID-19. About the study: T cells, B-cell-depleted T cells, or PBMCs provided the cDNA or gDNA that served as material.

Authors' methods: Using reference gene primer amplification, nucleated cell counts were estimated. Libraries were prepared by immunoSEQ multiplex PCR; TCRdb keeps only in-frame clonotypes and omits some of them. The DNA gave D and trimming, while V, J and clone size come from that table. Counted here are some 150,000 clones, roughly four fifths occurring once; the ten biggest clones make up 3%. The sample was peripheral blood. The V gene is TRBV7-9, the J gene TRBJ2-3; no firm D call. This receptor was identified in a woman older than 75 with acute or convalescent COVID-19. The CDR3 nucleotides read TGTGCCAGCAGCCTCTACACTACTAGCACAGATACGCAGTATTTT. It specifies CASSLYTTSTDTQYF.